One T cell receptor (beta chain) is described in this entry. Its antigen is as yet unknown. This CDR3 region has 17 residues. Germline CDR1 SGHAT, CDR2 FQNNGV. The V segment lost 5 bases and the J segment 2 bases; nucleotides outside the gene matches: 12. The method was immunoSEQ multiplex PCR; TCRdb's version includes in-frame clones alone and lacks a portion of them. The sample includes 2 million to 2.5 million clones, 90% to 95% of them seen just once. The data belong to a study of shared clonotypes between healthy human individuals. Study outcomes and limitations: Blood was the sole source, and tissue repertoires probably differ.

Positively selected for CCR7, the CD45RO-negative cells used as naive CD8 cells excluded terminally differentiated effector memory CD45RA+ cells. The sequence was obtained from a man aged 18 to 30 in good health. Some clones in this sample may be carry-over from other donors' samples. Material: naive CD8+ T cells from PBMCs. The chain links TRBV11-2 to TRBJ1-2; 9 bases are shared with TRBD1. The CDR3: CASSPRTGAIQNYGYTF. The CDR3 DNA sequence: TGTGCCAGCAGCCCCCGGACAGGGGCTATTCAGAACTATGGCTACACCTTC.